The rows below give T cell receptor beta chains drawn from one sample of a study of cytomegalovirus exposure and HLA in healthy donors. The repertoire was sequenced with immunoSEQ multiplex PCR; TCRdb's copy has only in-frame clones and lacks some. Here the sample spans roughly 30,000 clones, 85% to 90% being singletons. Material: PBMCs. These TCRs come from a boy between 10 and 17 years old in good health and CMV-seronegative. Both conserved end residues are part of each CDR3. The D gene is left open where the match is weak.

V	J	D	DNA	CDR3
TRBV6-5	TRBJ2-7	-	TGTGCCAGCAGCCCGGGGTCGGCCTACGAGCAGTACTTC	CASSPGSAYEQYF
TRBV7-9	TRBJ1-5	-	TGTGCCAGCAGCTCCGATATCAAGGGGTACAATCAGCCCCAGCATTTT	CASSSDIKGYNQPQHF
TRBV5-4	TRBJ2-3	-	TGTGCCAGCAGCTTGTGGGGGGGCACAGATACGCAGTATTTT	CASSLWGGTDTQYF
TRBV14	TRBJ2-5	TRBD2	TGTGCCAGCAGCCAAGAGGGACTAGCGGGGTTCAACCCTGGGGAGACCCAGTACTTC	CASSQEGLAGFNPGETQYF
TRBV19	TRBJ1-5	TRBD1	TGTGCCAGTAGTCTCGGACAGGGGTATCAGCCCCAGCATTTT	CASSLGQGYQPQHF
TRBV6-1	TRBJ1-5	TRBD1	TGTGCCAGCAGTGAACAGGGGGCCGGACAGCCCCAGCATTTT	CASSEQGAGQPQHF
TRBV10-3	TRBJ1-1	TRBD1	TGTGCCATCAGTAAAGAAAGGAGGGGACAGTTCACTAACACTGAAGCTTTCTTT	CAISKERRGQFTNTEAFF
TRBV27	TRBJ2-2	-	TGTGCCAGCAGTTTAACACAGGGTTTGGGCACCGGGGAGCTGTTTTTT	CASSLTQGLGTGELFF
TRBV7-2	TRBJ1-5	-	TGTGCCAGCAGCCCACCCCCACGTGGGGCCTATCAGCCCCAGCATTTT	CASSPPPRGAYQPQHF
TRBV18	TRBJ2-2	-	TGTGCCACCAAGGTGACAGGGAACACCGGGGAGCTGTTTTTT	CATKVTGNTGELFF